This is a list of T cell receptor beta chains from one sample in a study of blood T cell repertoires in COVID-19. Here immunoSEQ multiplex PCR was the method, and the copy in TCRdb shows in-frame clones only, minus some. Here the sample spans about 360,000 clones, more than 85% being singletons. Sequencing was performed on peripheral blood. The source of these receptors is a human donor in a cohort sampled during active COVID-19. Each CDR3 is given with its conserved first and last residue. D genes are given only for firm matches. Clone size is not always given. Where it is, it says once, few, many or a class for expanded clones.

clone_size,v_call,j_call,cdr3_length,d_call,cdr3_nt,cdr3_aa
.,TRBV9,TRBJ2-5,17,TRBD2,TGTGCCAGCAGCCCTCAACCGGGACTAGCGGGACTGGAGACCCAGTACTTC,CASSPQPGLAGLETQYF
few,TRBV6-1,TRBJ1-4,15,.,TGTGCCAGCAGTGAAATCAGGACACCCAATGAAAAACTGTTTTTT,CASSEIRTPNEKLFF
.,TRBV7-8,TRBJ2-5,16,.,TGTGCCAGCAGAGGATTCAACCGGGACTACCAAGAGACCCAGTACTTC,CASRGFNRDYQETQYF
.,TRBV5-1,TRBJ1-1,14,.,TGCGCCAGCAGCTTGGGGGCCGGATACACTGAAGCTTTCTTT,CASSLGAGYTEAFF
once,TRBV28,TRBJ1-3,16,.,TGTGCCAGCAGTTCCCCCAGGGTTAAGGCTGGAAACACCATATATTTT,CASSSPRVKAGNTIYF
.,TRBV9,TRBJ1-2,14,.,TGTGCCAGCAGCGTAGGAGAGGCCGACCATGGCTACACCTTC,CASSVGEADHGYTF
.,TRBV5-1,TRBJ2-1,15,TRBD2,TGCGCCAGCAGCTTCTCTAGCGGATCCTACAATGAGCAGTTCTTC,CASSFSSGSYNEQFF
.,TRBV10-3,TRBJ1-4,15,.,TGTGCCATCAGTGCGGGGAGCTCAACTAATGAAAAACTGTTTTTT,CAISAGSSTNEKLFF
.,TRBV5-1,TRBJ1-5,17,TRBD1,TGCGCCAGCAGCATCTCAGGGGGCGGCCCCCACAATCAGCCCCAGCATTTT,CASSISGGGPHNQPQHF
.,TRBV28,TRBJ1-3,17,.,TGTGCCAGCAGTCCCCTATGGGACACATACTCTGGAAACACCATATATTTT,CASSPLWDTYSGNTIYF
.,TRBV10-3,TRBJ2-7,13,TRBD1,TGTGCCATCAGGGGACAGGAAACCTACGAGCAGTACTTC,CAIRGQETYEQYF
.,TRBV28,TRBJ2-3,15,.,TGTGCCAGCATGAGGGGGGAGGGCTCAACAGATACGCAGTATTTT,CASMRGEGSTDTQYF
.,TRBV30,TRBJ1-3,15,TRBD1,TGTGCCTGGGCCAACAGGGGGGATACTGGAAACACCATATATTTT,CAWANRGDTGNTIYF
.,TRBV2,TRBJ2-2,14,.,TGTGCCAGCAGTCCTACTAGAAACACCGGGGAGCTGTTTTTT,CASSPTRNTGELFF
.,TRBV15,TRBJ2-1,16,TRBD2,TGTGCCACCAGCCTCCTTCCTAGCGGGGGGAGGGATGAGCAGTTCTTC,CATSLLPSGGRDEQFF
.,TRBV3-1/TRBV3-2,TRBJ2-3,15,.,TGTGCCAGCAGCCCCGTCGGCGGAAACACAGATACGCAGTATTTT,CASSPVGGNTDTQYF
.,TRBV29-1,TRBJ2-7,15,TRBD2,TGCAGCGTAGGTGGGGGACTAGCCCCATTCTACGAGCAGTACTTC,CSVGGGLAPFYEQYF
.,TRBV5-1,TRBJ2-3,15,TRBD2,TGCGCCAGCACCCGGACCGGGAGGGGAGCAGATACGCAGTATTTT,CASTRTGRGADTQYF
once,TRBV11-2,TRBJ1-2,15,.,TGTGCCAGCAGGGGCCTTCGGGAAGCTAACTATGGCTACACCTTC,CASRGLREANYGYTF
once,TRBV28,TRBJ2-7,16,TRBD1,TGTGCCAGCAGAAACCCCCGGGACAGGGAACGTGAGGAGCAGTACTTC,CASRNPRDREREEQYF
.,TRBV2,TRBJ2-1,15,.,TGTGCCAGCAGTGATGTAGGGGCCGAGGTGGATGAGCAGTTCTTC,CASSDVGAEVDEQFF
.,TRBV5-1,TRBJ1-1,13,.,TGCGCCAGCAGCTTGATGGAGGAGGGGGAAGCTTTCTTT,CASSLMEEGEAFF
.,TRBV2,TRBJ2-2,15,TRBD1,TGTGCCAGCAAGACAGGGGATCGGGACACCGGGGAGCTGTTTTTT,CASKTGDRDTGELFF
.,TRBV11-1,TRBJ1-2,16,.,TGTGCCAGCAGCTCCCACCATACGGGCGGGGTCTATGGCTACACCTTC,CASSSHHTGGVYGYTF
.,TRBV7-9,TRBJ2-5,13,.,TGTGCCAGCAGCTACAGGGTTTCGGAGACCCAGTACTTC,CASSYRVSETQYF
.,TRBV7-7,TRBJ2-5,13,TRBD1,TGTGCCAGTGGCACCCAGGGGGATGGGACCCAGTACTTC,CASGTQGDGTQYF
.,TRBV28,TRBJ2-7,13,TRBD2,TGTGCCAGTGGACTAGCGGGAAGCTACGAGCAGTACTTC,CASGLAGSYEQYF
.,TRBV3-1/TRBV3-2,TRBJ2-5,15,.,TGTGCCAGCAGCTTCCCTCTGGGCAGGGAAGAGACCCAGTACTTC,CASSFPLGREETQYF
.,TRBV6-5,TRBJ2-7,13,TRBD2,TGTGCCAGCAGCCAGGGACTAGCCTACGAGCAGTACTTC,CASSQGLAYEQYF
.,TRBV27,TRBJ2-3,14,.,TGTGCCAGCAGTTGGAGTTCGAACCCAGATACGCAGTATTTT,CASSWSSNPDTQYF
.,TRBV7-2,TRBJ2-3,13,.,TGTGCCAGCAGCCTCCCCGGCACAGATACGCAGTATTTT,CASSLPGTDTQYF
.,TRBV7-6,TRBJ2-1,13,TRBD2,TGTGCCAGCACTGGCGGGGGGTTTAATGAGCAGTTCTTC,CASTGGGFNEQFF
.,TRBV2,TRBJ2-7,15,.,TGTGCCAGCAGCGGTGGAGAGGCTGGATCCTACGAGCAGTACTTC,CASSGGEAGSYEQYF
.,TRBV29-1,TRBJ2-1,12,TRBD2,TGCAGCGTGCGACTAGCGGGACATGAGCAGTTCTTC,CSVRLAGHEQFF
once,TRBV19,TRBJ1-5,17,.,TGTGCCAGTACAGATCCAGGCTCCCATGACGGCAATCAGCCCCAGCATTTT,CASTDPGSHDGNQPQHF
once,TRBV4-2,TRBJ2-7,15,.,TGTGCCAGCAGCCAAGATTGGCCCAGGGGCGACGAGCAGTACTTC,CASSQDWPRGDEQYF
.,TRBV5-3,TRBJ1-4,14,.,TGTGCCAGAAGCTTTGTGGGCCTTAATGAAAAACTGTTTTTT,CARSFVGLNEKLFF
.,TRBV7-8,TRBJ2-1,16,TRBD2,TGTGCCAGCAGCTCCCGGACTAGCGGGGGGGCCTATGAGCAGTTCTTC,CASSSRTSGGAYEQFF
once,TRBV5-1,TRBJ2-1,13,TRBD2,TGCGCCAGCAGCTTGACTAGCGGTAATGAGCAGTTCTTC,CASSLTSGNEQFF
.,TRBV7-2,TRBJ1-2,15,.,TGTGCCAGCAGCTCAAGTGGGGGGGGTTTCTATGGCTACACCTTC,CASSSSGGGFYGYTF